Below are 27 T cell receptor delta chains sequenced from a single sample in a study of gamma-delta T cells after stem cell transplantation (dated by TCRdb to the mid-2010s). The library came from RT-PCR. Sequencer: Illumina MiSeq. After TCRdb called clones again from the public reads with CATT, rows with identical DNA were merged. Here the sample has 1,700 or so delta-chain clones; about 4.2% occur a single time. The ten largest clones capture about 13% of the sample. The sequenced sample was gamma-delta T cells. These receptors were obtained from a human donor. It is not recorded whose cells these are; they may come from a transplant donor.

This clone is medium-sized by share. The chain links TRDV2 to TRDJ1, with 13 bases aligning to TRDD3. Germline loops: CDR1 GEAIGNYY, CDR2 EKD. Trimming at V came to 3 bases and at J to 0 bases, leaving 15 bases not matched to a gene. This CDR3 has 20 residues. The CDR3 DNA is TGTGCCTGTGACCCCTTACTCAATACTGGGGGATACGATTACACCGATAAACTCATCTTT. The encoded protein is CACDPLLNTGGYDYTDKLIF.

This clone is classed as medium-sized. The rearrangement uses TRDV2 and TRDJ1, with 11 bases matching TRDD3. The CDR3 covers 19 residues. With 1 base clipped from V and 2 bases from J, the junction kept 14 bases outside the gene matches. Germline-derived CDR1 and CDR2 are GEAIGNYY and EKD. The CDR3 is CACDTLLGDKDLATDKLIF. The CDR3 bases are TGTGCCTGTGACACTTTACTGGGGGATAAAGACCTCGCGACCGATAAACTCATCTTT.

This clone qualifies as large. Other nucleotide sequences from this sample produce the same CDR3. The chain is built from TRDV2 and TRDJ1; TRDD3 agrees at 11 bases. V lost 0 bases, J lost 4 bases, and 9 bases stayed unmatched. The germline gives CDR1 GEAIGNYY, CDR2 EKD. The CDR3 totals 17 residues. The CDR3 sequence is CACDTVGGYANGDKLIF. Here the CDR3 DNA reads TGTGCCTGTGACACCGTTGGGGGATACGCAAATGGCGATAAACTCATCTTT.

About this clone itself: A far larger clone is just one base off, so this is likely a read error. Within the sample, other DNA sequences also encode this same CDR3. The chain employs TRDV2 and TRDJ1; 9 nucleotides agree with TRDD3. CDR1 is GEAIGNYY and CDR2 is EKD in the germline V gene. The CDR3 contains 14 residues. The V segment lost 7 bases and the J segment 7 bases; nucleotides outside the gene matches: 12. CDR3 in DNA: TGTGCCTGCGACGGCCTGGGGGATTATGGTAAACTCATCTTT. This codes for CACDGLGDYGKLIF.

In this sample, this clone turned up a few times. This could be a read error, since a much larger clone is one nucleotide away. In the same sample, other DNA sequences code for this CDR3. V gene TRDV2 combines with J gene TRDJ1; 7 bases line up with TRDD3. With V trimmed by 4 bases and J by 0 bases, 16 bases remained unmatched. From germline, CDR1 is GEAIGNYY and CDR2 EKD. This CDR3 region has 18 residues. This CDR3 is CACEALGEPSYYTDKLIF. Written as DNA, the CDR3 is TGTGCCTGTGAGGCCTTGGGGGAGCCTTCTTATTACACCGATAAACTCATCTTT.

This clone is medium-sized within its sample. The genes are TRDV2 and TRDJ3; 10 bases match TRDD3. In germline, CDR1 is GEAIGNYY, CDR2 EKD. With 1 base clipped from V and 1 base from J, the junction kept 12 bases outside the gene matches. The CDR3 is 21 residues long. The CDR3 nucleotides are TGTGCCTGTGACACGCTGGGGGATATTCGCATCGGGTCCTGGGACACCCGACAGATGTTTTTC. As protein: CACDTLGDIRIGSWDTRQMFF.

This clone was seen only a few times. A read error is likely here: a far larger clone is one base away. Distinct nucleotide sequences in the sample also encode this CDR3. The rearrangement uses TRDV2 and TRDJ1, with TRDD2 as a possible D gene (5 bases). Germline-derived CDR1 and CDR2 are GEAIGNYY and EKD. CDR3 length: 16 amino acids. This chain's CDR3 is CACDILRGKDSDKLIF. DNA for the CDR3: TGTGCCTGTGACATCCTTCGAGGCAAGGACAGCGATAAGCTCATCTTT.

As to this clone: Only one base separates this from a far larger clonotype, so it likely reflects a read error. Other DNA sequences in the same sample also yield this CDR3. The chain has TRDV2 and TRDJ1; D unresolved. The CDR3 sequence is 14 residues long. From germline, CDR1 is GEAIGNYY and CDR2 EKD. This CDR3 is CACETITLADKLIF. CDR3 bases: TGTGCCTGTGAAACGATTACTCTGGCCGATAAACTCATCTTC.

This clone was seen a few times. This may come from a read error, since a much larger clone is one base off. The chain has TRDV2 and TRDJ1; D remains unclear. The CDR3 has 18 amino acids. Germline lookup yields CDR1 GEAIGNYY and CDR2 EKD. CDR3 in DNA: TGTGCCCGTGACCCGGTTCCGCGGGACGTCCTTTTTTCCGGTAAACTCATCTTT. Translation: CARDPVPRDVLFSGKLIF.

With regard to this clone: A far bigger clonotype differs at one base, so this is likely a read error. The chain links TRDV2 to TRDJ1, with 8 bases matching TRDD3. Germline lookup yields CDR1 GEAIGNYY and CDR2 EKD. With V trimmed by 3 bases and J by 2 bases, 4 bases remained unmatched. This CDR3 is 14 amino acids long. The CDR3 nucleotides are TGTGCCTGTGACTCGATGGGGGATACCGATAAACTCATCTTT. It specifies CACDSMGDTDKLIF.

This clone is large. The same CDR3 also results from other DNA sequences found in this sample. The rearrangement joins TRDV2 to TRDJ1, with 12 bases fitting TRDD3. CDR1 and CDR2 from the germline V gene are GEAIGNYY and EKD. The CDR3 covers 18 residues. V lost 2 bases and J lost 1; bases outside the gene matches: 10. CDR3 residues: CACDMVLGDTPTTDKLIF. As DNA, the CDR3 is TGTGCCTGTGACATGGTACTGGGGGATACTCCGACCACCGATAAACTCATCTTT.

By proportion, this clone is medium-sized. This rearrangement joins TRDV2 to TRDJ1; TRDD3 matches at 7 bases. This CDR3 is built from 19 residues. Looked up from germline, CDR1 is GEAIGNYY and CDR2 is EKD. The junction had 15 bases not matched to a gene; V was cut back by 0 bases and J by 0 bases. The CDR3 protein is CACDTLPHTGEIYTDKLIF. The CDR3 nucleotides are TGTGCCTGTGACACCCTCCCGCATACTGGGGAGATATACACCGATAAACTCATCTTT.

This clone occurred a few times. An end of the junction does not agree with germline; a read error may underlie this. Other DNA sequences in the sample encode the same CDR3. The chain joins TRDV2 to TRDJ3, with TRDD3 matching 11 bases. Germline V gene data show CDR1 as GEAIGNYY and CDR2 as EKD. This CDR3 has 22 amino acids. The CDR3 region has the DNA TGCGCCTGTGACACCGGTGGCTGGGGGATACAAGGGAGCTCCTGGGACACCCGACAGATGTTTTTC. This translates into CACDTGGWGIQGSSWDTRQMFF.

With respect to this clone: A read error is possible here, since a much larger clone lies one base away. This chain uses TRDV2 with TRDJ1, with 9 bases matching TRDD3. The germline V gene has CDR1 GEAIGNYY and CDR2 EKD. This CDR3 has 15 amino acids. DNA for the CDR3: TGTGCCAGTGACGCACTGGGGGAATACACCGATAAACTCATCTTT. This codes for CASDALGEYTDKLIF.

This clone has more than one count but fewer than ten. Given a much more abundant clone one base away, this may be a read error. The V call is TRDV2, the J call TRDJ3; 12 nucleotides agree with TRDD3. There are 18 residues in the CDR3. Trimming removed 7 bases from V and 1 base from J; junction bases left unmatched: 7. Germline lookup yields CDR1 GEAIGNYY and CDR2 EKD. CDR3 sequence (DNA): TGTGCCTGCGATACTGGGGGATACAAGTCCTGGGACACCCGACAGATGTTTTTC. The encoded protein is CACDTGGYKSWDTRQMFF.

Turning to this clone: Relative to the germline gene, one junction end is altered; a read error may explain this. Other DNA sequences of this sample code for an identical CDR3. The chain has TRDV2 and TRDJ1, with TRDD3 identical over 7 bases. The germline V gene has CDR1 GEAIGNYY and CDR2 EKD. The CDR3 runs to 16 residues. In DNA, the CDR3 is TGTGCCTGCGACACCTTGGCTGGGGGTGACACCGATAAACTCATCTTT. Translating gives CACDTLAGGDTDKLIF.

A note on this clone: This sequence is one base from a far larger clone and is likely a read error. The chain's CDR3 is CACDLVLYTDKLIF. In DNA form, the CDR3 reads TGTGCCTGTGACTTGGTACTTTACACCGATAAACTCATCTTT. The rearrangement links TRDV2 to TRDJ1; D ambiguous. Germline V gene lookup returns CDR1 GEAIGNYY and CDR2 EKD. Trimming removed 3 bases from V and 0 bases from J, with 10 bases in between. This CDR3 has 14 amino acids.

This clone qualifies as large (0.1 to 1%). This sequence joins TRDV2 and TRDJ1; 9 bases line up with TRDD3. The V segment lost 0 bases and the J segment 0 bases; nucleotides outside the gene matches: 10. Per germline, CDR1 GEAIGNYY and CDR2 EKD. The CDR3 sequence is 18 residues long. The CDR3: CACDTVLGETRDTDKLIF. The CDR3, as DNA: TGTGCCTGTGACACCGTACTGGGGGAGACCCGGGACACCGATAAACTCATCTTT.

By frequency in the sample, this clone is medium-sized. V is TRDV2 and J is TRDJ1, with 8 bases matching TRDD3. The CDR3 spans 17 residues. The trim removed 3 bases at V and 5 bases at J, leaving 16 bases unmatched. The V gene's germline CDR1 is GEAIGNYY and CDR2 EKD. CDR3 bases: TGTGCCTGTGACTCCTTACTTACTGGGGGCCCCGAGGATAAACTCATCTTT. Translation gives CACDSLLTGGPEDKLIF.

This clone was detected a few times. A much larger clone lies a single base off, so this may be a read error. The rearrangement links TRDV2 to TRDJ1, with D possibly TRDD3 on 5 matching bases. CDR3 length: 20 residues. CDR1 and CDR2 (germline): GEAIGNYY, EKD. Trimming took 5 bases from V and 1 from J, leaving 31 bases between them. CDR3 nucleotides: TGTGCCTGTGGCCCCCTGGGAGGTCTACCCCGCGTAACAGTCACCGATAAACTCATCTTT. Its protein is CACGPLGGLPRVTVTDKLIF.

As to this clone: One base away lies a much larger clone, so this may be a sequencing read error. The gene calls are TRDV2 and TRDJ3; the match to TRDD3 covers 7 bases. Germline CDR1 is GEAIGNYY and CDR2 is EKD. This CDR3 has 19 amino acids. The CDR3 is CACGTPGGVSSWDTRQMFF. CDR3 DNA sequence: TGTGCCTGTGGCACCCCTGGGGGGGTGAGCTCCTGGGACACCCGACAGATGTTTTTC.

This clone was counted between two and nine times. This clone may be a read error of a much larger clone one base away. V gene TRDV2 combines with J gene TRDJ1; 12 bases map to TRDD3. The CDR3 totals 17 residues. J lost 3 bases, V lost 3 bases, and 10 bases had no gene match. CDR1 and CDR2 from the germline V gene are GEAIGNYY and EKD. CDR3 nucleotide sequence: TGTGCCTGTGACTCTCTGGGGGATACGGAGGACGCCGATAAACTCATCTTT. Translating it yields CACDSLGDTEDADKLIF.

Only a few counts were recorded for this clone. A single base separates this from a much larger clone, so it may be a read error. The rearrangement joins TRDV1 to TRDJ1, with D maybe TRDD3 (5 bases). CDR1 is TSWWSYY, CDR2 QGS, per germline. The CDR3 extends over 13 amino acids. Trimming removed 4 bases from V and 10 bases from J, with 16 bases in between. CDR3: CALGGLGAWGLIF. The CDR3 DNA is TGTGCTCTTGGGGGACTAGGAGCTTGGGGACTCATCTTT.

This clone has only a few counts. TCRdb has a much larger clone's protein, which differs at residue 6 from the translation of this DNA, likely because of a read error; what is shown is the protein translated from the DNA. This chain's CDR3 is CACDTAGAKATDKLIF. The CDR3 DNA reads as TGTGCCTGTGACACCGCGGGGGCCAAAGCTACCGATAAACTCATCTTT. The chain links TRDV2 to TRDJ1; weak D call: TRDD3 (5 bases). Germline CDR1 reads GEAIGNYY; CDR2 reads EKD. The CDR3 totals 16 residues. Deletions cut 0 bases from V and 2 bases from J, with 15 bases between.

In the case of this clone: This likely stems from a read error, as it lies one base from a far larger clone. V is TRDV2 and J is TRDJ2, with D possibly TRDD3 on 5 matching bases. This CDR3 spans 18 amino acids. Germline CDR1 reads GEAIGNYY; CDR2 reads EKD. The CDR3 DNA reads TGTGCCCGTGACACCGTCCGGGGGGTCCCCTCTTTGACAGCACAACTCTTCTTT. Protein sequence: CARDTVRGVPSLTAQLFF.

Notes on this clone: Its ends do not fully match the called genes, so a read error is possible. The chain combines TRDV2 with TRDJ1, with a weak D call TRDD3 (6 bases). Per germline, CDR1 GEAIGNYY and CDR2 EKD. This CDR3 region has 20 residues. CDR3 DNA: TGTGCCTGTGACACCTTGGAAACTGGGAGAATCACCGAAGGGGCCGATAAACCCATCTTT. Its translation: CACDTLETGRITEGADKPIF.

This clone was detected only a few times. One base separates it from a far larger clone, so it is likely a read error. The genes are TRDV2 and TRDJ3, with unresolved D. Germline loops: CDR1 GEAIGNYY, CDR2 EKD. The CDR3 length is 18 residues. CDR3 region: CACDTVGASSRDTRQMFF. In nucleotides, the CDR3 is TGTGCCTGTGACACGGTCGGGGCGAGCTCCCGGGACACCCGACAGATGTTTTTC.